The entry below gives a single T cell receptor (beta chain) sequence along with its context. These data belong to a study of blood T cell repertoires in COVID-19. Study details: Acute and convalescent COVID-19 samples came from the United States, Italy and Spain. T cells, B-cell-depleted T cells, or PBMCs supplied cDNA or gDNA.

With V trimmed by 6 bases and J by 1 base, 8 bases remained unmatched. Germline assignment: CDR1 SEHNR and CDR2 FQNEAQ (reference sequence). This CDR3 spans 15 amino acids. The repertoire was sequenced with immunoSEQ multiplex PCR; TCRdb's copy has only in-frame clones and lacks some. The data contain 80,000 or so clones, about 89% of them singletons. The chain joins TRBV7-9 to TRBJ1-1; TRBD1 aligns across 7 bases. The sample comprised peripheral blood. This TCR was sampled from a woman aged 60-70 years with acute or convalescent COVID-19. CDR3 coding DNA: TGTGCCAGCAGTTTATCCGGGACAGCGAACACTGAAGCTTTCTTT. It yields the protein CASSLSGTANTEAFF.